A selection of T cell receptor beta chains follows, all from one sample in a study of molecular identifiers for immune sequencing clone quantification. TCRdb processed the PCR reads anew with MiXCR; each CDR3 protein has one entry. This sample yields 460,000 or so distinct CDR3 sequences, of which about 22% are seen a single time; about 0.78% belongs to the top ten. The sequenced material came from naive CD8+ T cells from blood, with Jurkat cell RNA spiked in. The receptors originated from a human donor in good health. Some libraries in this study had Jurkat cell RNA spiked in. The CDR3 runs from the conserved cysteine through the conserved F or W.

TRBV12-3/TRBV12-4	TRBJ2-5	CASSHTGDYETQYF
TRBV5-4	TRBJ2-7	CASSSGNARYEQYF
TRBV5-3	TRBJ1-1	CASSFDTLMEAFF
TRBV11-2	TRBJ1-1	CASSLETAGRSLNTEAFF
TRBV27	TRBJ2-7	CASSLYRGLPYEQYF
TRBV5-6	TRBJ1-5	CASSAGRQGQPQHF
TRBV7-6	TRBJ2-3	CASSLAGSSTDTQYF
TRBV20-1	TRBJ2-7	CSARRAGSYEQYF
TRBV7-9	TRBJ2-2	CASNGGGPSTGEPFF
TRBV6-1	TRBJ2-7	CASSGVERGGRYEQYF
TRBV4-3	TRBJ2-1	CASSQGVGKVNEQFF
TRBV25-1	TRBJ2-7	CACSVSYEQYF
TRBV5-5	TRBJ2-1	CASSLDLDRTYNEQFF
TRBV5-1	TRBJ1-1	CASSLTGGRDTEAFF
TRBV12-3/TRBV12-4	TRBJ1-5	CASSPSGVRGNQPQHF
TRBV7-9	TRBJ2-5	CASSFILGQKETQYF
TRBV10-3	TRBJ2-3	CATQWSGFSTDTQYF
TRBV14	TRBJ1-2	CASSLLGQAYPEYGYTF
TRBV28	TRBJ2-6	CASSQDNSGANVLTF
TRBV9	TRBJ2-7	CASSVTSGSVYEQYF
TRBV4-3	TRBJ2-3	CASSQDLPSTSTDTQYF
TRBV29-1	TRBJ1-1	CSVEDPGTGTHNLAFF
TRBV13	TRBJ2-5	CASSARTETQHF
TRBV7-9	TRBJ2-5	CASSLRGPEETQYF
TRBV27	TRBJ2-1	CASSYSPSAPEQFF
TRBV19	TRBJ2-3	CASSISDGGSTDTQYF
TRBV9	TRBJ1-1	CASSPRGGQNTEAFF
TRBV27	TRBJ1-5	CASSSLTGVNQPQHF
TRBV6-6	TRBJ1-2	CASRLPPGGDRGAGYTF
TRBV28	TRBJ2-3	CASSSYLAGGQSDTQYF
TRBV4-3	TRBJ2-1	CASSQDQGAGWPQYNEQFF
TRBV29-1	TRBJ2-2	CSVGGVLGELFF
TRBV7-2	TRBJ2-1	CASSSGINPTYNEQFF
TRBV12-3/TRBV12-4	TRBJ2-6	CASSPSPPGSEANVLTF
TRBV24-1	TRBJ2-1	CATSEGRGGVNEQFF
TRBV4-1	TRBJ2-3	CASSHSGTGQDTQYF
TRBV6-5	TRBJ1-3	CASSYGESSGNTIYF
TRBV28	TRBJ1-4	CASGAGHRNEKLFF
TRBV4-1	TRBJ1-1	CASSHPEGGSIPEAFF
TRBV3-1	TRBJ2-7	CASSQKGVWGSPYEQYF
TRBV30	TRBJ2-1	CAWWKAGGLDEQFF